One and the same sample provided the 30 T cell receptor beta chains below, sequenced in a study of blood T cell repertoires in COVID-19. Assay used: immunoSEQ multiplex PCR; TCRdb lists only in-frame clones, some missing. The sample shows nearly 200,000 clones, around 84% of them seen only once. Sequenced material: peripheral blood. These receptors were taken from a human donor in a cohort sampled during active COVID-19.

Points on this clone: Other DNA sequences in the same sample also yield this CDR3. The chain uses TRBV5-1 and TRBJ2-1; 9 bases are a match to TRBD1. The germline gives CDR1 SGHRS, CDR2 YFSETQ. The V segment lost 0 bases and the J segment 8 bases; nucleotides outside the gene matches: 3. This CDR3 has 14 residues. The CDR3 DNA reads as TGCGCCAGCAGCTTGGGTACAGGGGGCGATGAGCAGTTCTTC. Translated, it gives CASSLGTGGDEQFF. Full variable domain (rest looked up from reference TRBV5-1 and TRBJ2-1): KAGVTQTPRYLIKTRGQQVTLSCSPISGHRSVSWYQQTPGQGLQFLFEYFSETQRNKGNFPGRFSGRQFSNSRSEMNVSTLELGDSALYLCASSLGTGGDEQFFGPGTRLTVL.

The chain couples TRBV18 to TRBJ1-2; a weak D match, TRBD1 (5 bases). This CDR3 is 15 amino acids long. V gave up 5 bases and J gave up 8 bases, with 21 bases separating them. CDR1 is KGHSH, CDR2 LQKENI, per germline. CDR3 bases: TGTGCCAGCTCATCCACCGTCTCAGGGTCGGAAGGCTACACCTTC. Residues: CASSSTVSGSEGYTF. The entire variable domain, with the rest obtained from reference TRBV18 and TRBJ1-2, is as follows: NAGVMQNPRHLVRRRGQEARLRCSPMKGHSHVYWYRQLPEEGLKFMVYLQKENIIDESGMPKERFSAEFPKEGPSILRIQQVVRGDSAAYFCASSSTVSGSEGYTFGSGTRLTVV.

The chain links TRBV19 to TRBJ2-3, with TRBD1 matching 7 bases. This CDR3 spans 14 amino acids. The V gene's germline CDR1 is LNHDA and CDR2 SQIVND (reference sequence). V lost 8 bases and J lost 3; bases outside the gene matches: 8. The CDR3, as DNA: TGTGCCAGTGCTAAGGGGGCTAGGACAGATACGCAGTATTTT. Encoded protein: CASAKGARTDTQYF.

V and J are TRBV7-9 and TRBJ2-5, with no clear D. V lost 0 bases, J lost 1 base, and 6 bases lay in between. Germline loops: CDR1 SEHNR, CDR2 FQNEAQ (reference sequence). The CDR3 spans 14 residues. CDR3 sequence reads: CASSLAPGQETQYF. For the CDR3, the DNA is TGTGCCAGCAGCTTAGCCCCGGGCCAAGAGACCCAGTACTTC.

The V and J genes are TRBV28 and TRBJ1-3; unclear D gene. V lost 3 bases and J lost 0, with 12 bases in between. CDR1 and CDR2 from the germline V gene are MDHEN and SYDVKM. The CDR3 extends over 16 amino acids. This CDR3 is CASSLRGRYSGNTIYF. For the CDR3, the DNA is TGTGCCAGCAGTTTGAGAGGCCGGTACTCTGGAAACACCATATATTTT. Full variable domain (missing parts from reference TRBV28 and TRBJ1-3): DVKVTQSSRYLVKRTGEKVFLECVQDMDHENMFWYRQDPGLGLRLIYFSYDVKMKEKGDIPEGYSVSREKKERFSLILESASTNQTSMYLCASSLRGRYSGNTIYFGEGSWLTVV.

The chain is built from TRBV19 and TRBJ2-1; 9 bases map to TRBD1. V dropped 5 bases and J dropped 7; count of bases not matched to a gene: 6. The CDR3 covers 14 residues. From germline, CDR1 is LNHDA and CDR2 SQIVND (reference sequence). The CDR3 bases are TGTGCCAGTAGTCAGGGACAGGGCTGGAATGAGCAGTTCTTC. Protein product: CASSQGQGWNEQFF.

The chain uses TRBV5-1 and TRBJ1-1, with D possibly being TRBD1 (6 bases). V lost 5 bases and J 1 base, leaving 12 bases between the germline ends. The CDR3 is 14 residues long. Germline V gene lookup returns CDR1 SGHRS and CDR2 YFSETQ. In DNA form, the CDR3 reads TGCGCCAGCAGGGCAGGGGCCCGGAACACTGAAGCTTTCTTT. As protein: CASRAGARNTEAFF.

This sequence joins TRBV2 and TRBJ2-1, with D perhaps TRBD1 (6 bases). The CDR3 consists of 15 residues. With 3 bases removed from V and 0 bases from J, the gap between germline ends came to 9 bases. Looked up from germline, CDR1 is SNHLY and CDR2 is FYNNEI. The CDR3 nucleotides read TGTGCCAGCAGTGACCAGGGGTACTCCTACAATGAGCAGTTCTTC. This encodes CASSDQGYSYNEQFF. The full variable domain, rest sourced from reference TRBV2 and TRBJ2-1, is EPEVTQTPSHQVTQMGQEVILRCVPISNHLYFYWYRQILGQKVEFLVSFYNNEISEKSEIFDDQFSVERPDGSNFTLKIRSTKLEDSAMYFCASSDQGYSYNEQFFGPGTRLTVL.

J is TRBJ1-6 and V is TRBV10-3, with D perhaps TRBD1 (5 bases). V was cut by 6 bases and J by 10 bases, with 13 bases left in between. The CDR3 covers 13 residues. Germline CDR1 reads ENHRY; CDR2 reads SYGVKD. CDR3 sequence: CAIRWTSASPLHF. The CDR3 DNA follows: TGTGCCATCAGATGGACATCTGCCTCACCCCTCCACTTT.

The chain is built from TRBV6-6 and TRBJ1-2, with TRBD1 identical over 7 bases. V lost 5 bases, J lost 3 bases, and 6 bases stayed unmatched. CDR1 is MNHNY, CDR2 SVGAGI, per germline (reference sequence). The CDR3 is 14 residues long. The chain's CDR3 is CASSKTGKYYGYTF. The CDR3 bases are TGTGCCAGCAGTAAGACAGGGAAGTACTATGGCTACACCTTC.

This clone was counted a single time. The chain carries TRBV7-9 and TRBJ2-7, with 8 bases fitting TRBD1. The germline gives CDR1 SEHNR, CDR2 FQNEAQ (reference sequence). V gave up 5 bases and J gave up 4 bases; unmatched junction bases: 7. The CDR3 consists of 14 residues. CDR3 residues: CASSLTGEIYEQYF. Written as DNA, the CDR3 is TGTGCCAGCAGCCTGACAGGGGAAATATACGAGCAGTACTTC.

This chain connects TRBV3-1 (or the pseudogene TRBV3-2) to TRBJ2-3; D may be TRBD2 (5 bases). The CDR3 spans 12 residues. V was pared by 1 base and J by 14 bases, with 13 bases between. Germline assignment: CDR1 LGHDT and CDR2 YNNKEL (reference sequence). CDR3 nucleotide sequence: TGTGCCAGCAGCCAAGCCGGAGGACTCCCGTATTTT. As protein: CASSQAGGLPYF.

This chain connects TRBV19 to TRBJ2-5; D uncertain. Germline V gene data show CDR1 as LNHDA and CDR2 as SQIVND (reference sequence). Trimming took 11 bases from V and 3 from J, leaving 19 bases between them. This CDR3 has 14 amino acids. In DNA form, the CDR3 reads TGTGCCGAAGGCGGAGAGCGACGGGAAGAGACCCAGTACTTC. This encodes CAEGGERREETQYF.

V and J are TRBV7-9 and TRBJ2-1; D possibly corresponds to TRBD1 (5 bases). CDR1 and CDR2 from the germline V gene are SEHNR and FQNEAQ (reference sequence). The CDR3 loop spans 17 amino acids. Trimming left V 2 bases short and J 1 base short, with 15 bases between. In nucleotides, the CDR3 is TGTGCCAGCAGCTTATCCCCCAAAGGACATTCCTACAATGAGCAGTTCTTC. This sequence encodes CASSLSPKGHSYNEQFF.

The gene calls are TRBV7-8 and TRBJ1-4, with TRBD1 identical over 8 bases. Germline V gene lookup returns CDR1 SGHVS and CDR2 FQNEAQ. V lost 5 bases, J lost 5 bases, and 4 bases stayed unmatched. The CDR3 is 14 residues long. The CDR3 nucleotides are TGTGCCAGCAGCCGGGACAGGCGGAATGAAAAACTGTTTTTT. This sequence encodes CASSRDRRNEKLFF.

The chain is built from TRBV5-1 and TRBJ2-5; TRBD1 matches at 7 bases. V was clipped by 4 bases and J by 2 bases; unmatched bases: 5. The V gene's germline CDR1 is SGHRS and CDR2 YFSETQ. This CDR3 spans 14 amino acids. The CDR3 spells CASSRGPPQETQYF. CDR3 DNA sequence: TGCGCCAGCAGCAGGGGGCCCCCTCAAGAGACCCAGTACTTC.

This chain links TRBV2 with TRBJ2-7, with 10 positions matching TRBD2. This CDR3 spans 18 amino acids. V gave up 6 bases and J gave up 4 bases; unmatched junction bases: 18. The V gene's germline CDR1 is SNHLY and CDR2 FYNNEI. The CDR3 loop reads CASRRGTPGLAVRYEQYF. CDR3 DNA sequence: TGTGCCAGCAGACGCGGGACACCCGGACTAGCGGTGAGATACGAGCAGTACTTC.

DNA for the CDR3: TGTGCCAGCAGCTTAGGTCCGGGACTAGCGGGAGGTGGTGAGCAGTTCTTC. This translates into CASSLGPGLAGGGEQFF. The chain has TRBV5-4 and TRBJ2-1; 15 bases line up with TRBD2. The CDR3 runs to 17 residues. Germline CDR1 reads SGHNT; CDR2 reads YYREEE (reference sequence). The ends lost 2 bases at V and 9 bases at J; junction bases unmatched: 9.

As DNA, the CDR3 is TGTGCCAGCAGCCTTGGACAGGGAAGTTCACCCCTCCACTTT. It specifies CASSLGQGSSPLHF. J is TRBJ1-6 and V is TRBV14, with 8 bases lining up with TRBD1. This CDR3 comprises 14 residues. The germline V gene has CDR1 SGHDN and CDR2 FVKESK. The junction had 5 bases not matched to a gene; V was cut back by 4 bases and J by 9 bases.

The CDR3 reads CASLRHHAYGYTF. The CDR3 region has the DNA TGTGCCAGCCTCCGACACCACGCGTATGGCTACACCTTC. This chain joins TRBV2 and TRBJ1-2, with D uncertain. The CDR3 sequence is 13 residues long. Germline V gene lookup returns CDR1 SNHLY and CDR2 FYNNEI. The V gene lost 8 bases and the J gene lost 5 bases, with 15 bases spanning the gap. The whole variable domain, filled in from reference TRBV2 and TRBJ1-2, reads EPEVTQTPSHQVTQMGQEVILRCVPISNHLYFYWYRQILGQKVEFLVSFYNNEISEKSEIFDDQFSVERPDGSNFTLKIRSTKLEDSAMYFCASLRHHAYGYTFGSGTRLTVV.

The rearrangement joins TRBV18 to TRBJ2-3; 7 nucleotides agree with TRBD1. V lost 3 bases to trimming and J lost 4 bases; unmatched junction nucleotides: 4. This CDR3 has 14 amino acids. Germline-derived CDR1 and CDR2 are KGHSH and LQKENI. Here the CDR3 DNA reads TGTGCCAGCTCACCCGGACAGGACCCAGATACGCAGTATTTT. This sequence encodes CASSPGQDPDTQYF.

The V call is TRBV27, the J call TRBJ2-7, with D possibly TRBD2 on 6 matching bases. V lost 6 bases and J 3 bases, leaving 12 bases between the germline ends. Germline lookup yields CDR1 MNHEY and CDR2 SMNVEV (reference sequence). The CDR3 spans 13 residues. The CDR3 spells CASSPSGVYEQYF. CDR3 sequence (DNA): TGTGCCAGCAGCCCATCGGGAGTCTACGAGCAGTACTTC.

The V call is TRBV7-9, the J call TRBJ1-3; D might be TRBD1 (6 bases). Germline loops: CDR1 SEHNR, CDR2 FQNEAQ (reference sequence). V was clipped by 5 bases and J by 6 bases, with 11 bases between them. This CDR3 region has 13 residues. CDR3 sequence: CASSTGTLNTIYF. CDR3 bases: TGTGCCAGCAGCACCGGGACACTAAACACCATATATTTT. Full variable domain (remainder filled in from reference TRBV7-9 and TRBJ1-3): DTGVSQNPRHKITKRGQNVTFRCDPISEHNRLYWYRQTLGQGPEFLTYFQNEAQLEKSRLLSDRFSAERPKGSFSTLEIQRTEQGDSAMYLCASSTGTLNTIYFGEGSWLTVV.

This clone was seen a single time. J is TRBJ1-6 and V is TRBV5-1, with a possible D match to TRBD1 (5 bases). This CDR3 contains 16 residues. The V gene's germline CDR1 is SGHRS and CDR2 YFSETQ. The germline V and J ends were trimmed by 0 bases and 8 bases, with 15 bases remaining between them. CDR3 in amino acids: CASSLVGGSLYSPLHF. In DNA, the CDR3 is TGCGCCAGCAGCTTGGTGGGGGGGTCACTGTATTCACCCCTCCACTTT.

J is TRBJ2-7 and V is TRBV7-9, with D possibly matching TRBD1 (5 bases). Germline values: CDR1 SEHNR, CDR2 FQNEAQ (reference sequence). The V end was cut by 3 bases, the J end by 6 bases, with 9 bases between. CDR3 length: 12 amino acids. The CDR3 DNA reads TGTGCCAGCAGCTTGCAGGGAAGCGAGCAGTACTTC. It specifies CASSLQGSEQYF. The full variable domain, completed using reference TRBV7-9 and TRBJ2-7, is DTGVSQNPRHKITKRGQNVTFRCDPISEHNRLYWYRQTLGQGPEFLTYFQNEAQLEKSRLLSDRFSAERPKGSFSTLEIQRTEQGDSAMYLCASSLQGSEQYFGPGTRLTVT.

The CDR3 region is CASSPTGVGANVLTF. The CDR3 DNA reads as TGTGCCAGCAGCCCGACAGGGGTCGGGGCCAACGTCCTGACTTTC. The rearrangement uses TRBV6-4 and TRBJ2-6, with TRBD1 identical over 8 bases. With 6 bases clipped from V and 4 bases from J, the junction kept 5 bases outside the gene matches. The CDR3 totals 15 residues. Germline V CDR1 and CDR2: MRHNA, SNTAGT.

The chain employs TRBV5-6 and TRBJ2-3; 10 nucleotides line up with TRBD1. The CDR3 consists of 16 residues. The V gene end was trimmed by 1 base and the J gene end by 5 bases; junction bases not matched to a gene: 7. Germline CDR1 SGHDT, CDR2 YYEEEE. The CDR3 DNA reads TGTGCCAGCAGCTTGCCCACAGGGACAGGGGTAGATACGCAGTATTTT. It encodes CASSLPTGTGVDTQYF.

The sample holds one count of this clone. V gene TRBV4-2 combines with J gene TRBJ1-6; D is undetermined. The CDR3 totals 14 residues. CDR1 LGHNA and CDR2 YNFKEQ come from the germline V gene. V lost 2 bases to trimming and J lost 9 bases, with 11 bases between them. CDR3 region: CASSQFEFGSPLHF. The CDR3 bases are TGTGCCAGCAGCCAATTCGAGTTCGGTTCACCCCTCCACTTT.

This clone has just a few counts. The genes are TRBV7-9 and TRBJ1-1; D gene uncertain. Germline V gene data show CDR1 as SEHNR and CDR2 as FQNEAQ (reference sequence). Between the trimmed V and J ends, which lost 4 bases and 0 bases, there was a span of 12 bases. The CDR3 extends over 15 amino acids. CDR3 in amino acids: CASSSGWAVNTEAFF. The CDR3 DNA follows: TGTGCCAGCAGCTCCGGCTGGGCAGTGAACACTGAAGCTTTCTTT.

The chain couples TRBV2 to TRBJ1-1; the D is unclear. V lost 6 bases and J lost 3, with 14 bases in between. This CDR3 has 14 amino acids. Germline V gene lookup returns CDR1 SNHLY and CDR2 FYNNEI. DNA for the CDR3: TGTGCCAGCAGGGCTATACACGGGGACACTGAAGCTTTCTTT. This sequence encodes CASRAIHGDTEAFF. Complete variable domain (other parts from reference TRBV2 and TRBJ1-1): EPEVTQTPSHQVTQMGQEVILRCVPISNHLYFYWYRQILGQKVEFLVSFYNNEISEKSEIFDDQFSVERPDGSNFTLKIRSTKLEDSAMYFCASRAIHGDTEAFFGQGTRLTVV.